These 17 T cell receptor beta chains originate from one sample sequenced in a study of blood T cells in healthy people across ages. A J-beta primer mix and a sample-barcoded 5' primer were used in a second PCR of roughly 6 to 11 cycles. TCRdb redid the calling of the 5' RACE reads with MiXCR, one entry per CDR3 protein. The sample carries around 1,000,000 distinct CDR3 sequences, 35% to 45% recorded once. The sample consisted of blood. These receptors all stem from a young man in good health.

The gene calls are TRBV25-1 and TRBJ1-1; TRBD1 matches at 8 bases. J was trimmed by 0 bases and V by 1 base; bases with no gene match: 10. The CDR3 has 18 residues. CDR1 and CDR2 from the germline V gene are MGHDK and SYGVNS. CDR3 in DNA: TGTGCCAGCAGTGAATCACGGGACAGGAAAGCCATGAACACTGAAGCTTTCTTT. Its translation is CASSESRDRKAMNTEAFF.

V usage is TRBV13 and J usage is TRBJ1-1; no clear D gene. CDR3 length: 14 amino acids. Germline assignment: CDR1 PRHDT and CDR2 FYEKMQ (reference sequence). With 4 bases removed from V and 4 bases from J, the gap between germline ends came to 13 bases. CDR3 protein: CASSSEDMGTEAFF. CDR3 nucleotide sequence: TGTGCCAGCAGCTCCGAGGATATGGGCACTGAAGCTTTCTTT. Variable domain in full (rest from reference TRBV13 and TRBJ1-1): AAGVIQSPRHLIKEKRETATLKCYPIPRHDTVYWYQQGPGQDPQFLISFYEKMQSDKGSIPDRFSAQQFSDYHSELNMSSLELGDSALYFCASSSEDMGTEAFFGQGTRLTVV.

The J gene is TRBJ2-1, the V gene TRBV20-1; 10 bases line up with TRBD2. The germline V gene has CDR1 DFQATT and CDR2 SNEGSKA (reference sequence). V shed 3 bases and J 3 bases; nucleotides not matched to a gene: 8. The CDR3 consists of 16 residues. The CDR3 DNA follows: TGCAGTGCTAGGCTAGCGGGGGTCAAAATCTACAATGAGCAGTTCTTC. Encoded protein: CSARLAGVKIYNEQFF.

There are a few counts of this clonotype. The rearrangement joins TRBV6-2 or TRBV6-3 to TRBJ1-2; the match to TRBD1 covers 9 bases. The junction had 6 bases not matched to a gene; V was cut back by 3 bases and J by 7 bases. This CDR3 is 14 amino acids long. CDR1 and CDR2 from the germline V gene are MNHEY and SVGEGT. The CDR3 loop is CASSYGTGFSGYTF. CDR3 DNA: TGTGCCAGCAGTTATGGGACAGGGTTCAGTGGCTACACCTTC.

The rearrangement joins TRBV20-1 to TRBJ1-1, with D unresolved. The CDR3 is 15 residues long. Germline V gene sequence: CDR1 DFQATT, CDR2 SNEGSKA (reference sequence). V was pared by 1 base and J by 4 bases, with 16 bases between. The CDR3 sequence is CSARVGLRRSTEAFF. The CDR3, as DNA: TGCAGTGCTAGAGTCGGGTTGCGTAGGAGCACTGAAGCTTTCTTT.

Concerning this clonotype itself: Being one base from a much bigger clone, this may be a read error. The genes are TRBV29-1 and TRBJ1-2; D is possibly TRBD1 (5 bases). Germline values: CDR1 SQVTM, CDR2 ANQGSEA. The CDR3 consists of 13 residues. Trimming left V 5 bases short and J 4 bases short, with 14 bases between. CDR3: CSVQGAGAYGYTF. CDR3 bases: TGCAGCGTTCAAGGGGCCGGAGCCTATGGCTACACCTTC.

This clonotype was observed a handful of times. The chain joins TRBV30 to TRBJ2-7, with 7 bases matching TRBD2. V lost 0 bases to trimming and J lost 7 bases; unmatched junction nucleotides: 3. The CDR3 is 12 residues long. Germline CDR1 and CDR2: GTSNPN and SVGIG (reference sequence). The CDR3 loop reads CAWSVLAREQYF. The CDR3 coding sequence is TGTGCCTGGAGTGTACTAGCGAGGGAGCAGTACTTC.

The chain is built from TRBV6-2 or TRBV6-3 and TRBJ1-1; 9 bases match TRBD1. In germline, CDR1 is MNHEY, CDR2 SVGEGT. The CDR3 extends over 14 amino acids. V trimming: 6 bases; J trimming: 6 bases; junction bases outside the gene matches: 8. The CDR3 region is CASSRDRVIAEAFF. The CDR3 DNA reads TGTGCCAGCAGCCGGGACAGGGTGATCGCTGAAGCTTTCTTT.

The V and J genes are TRBV5-1 and TRBJ2-1; D is unresolved. This CDR3 region has 15 residues. From germline, CDR1 is SGHRS and CDR2 YFSETQ. V was trimmed by 4 bases and J by 10 bases, leaving 21 bases between them. The CDR3 DNA is TGCGCCAGCAGCCAGGACGCCGGGCGTCCCTACGAGCAGTTCTTC. It translates to CASSQDAGRPYEQFF.

This clonotype turned up a few times. The chain carries TRBV5-6 and TRBJ1-2; no firm D call. V lost 6 bases to trimming and J lost 5 bases, with 17 bases between them. This CDR3 has 14 residues. Germline CDR1 SGHDT, CDR2 YYEEEE. The CDR3 protein is CASIARDFYYGYTF. The CDR3 region has the DNA TGTGCCAGCATTGCACGGGATTTTTATTATGGCTACACCTTC.

The chain employs TRBV3-1 and TRBJ2-1; D is possibly TRBD2 (6 bases). This CDR3 region has 15 residues. The V end lost 0 bases, the J end lost 9 bases, and 15 bases lay between the germline ends. CDR1 LGHDT and CDR2 YNNKEL come from the germline V gene (reference sequence). This CDR3 reads CASSQENGGRGEQFF. CDR3 sequence (DNA): TGTGCCAGCAGCCAAGAGAACGGGGGAAGGGGTGAGCAGTTCTTC.

This clonotype showed up just a few times. This sequence joins TRBV12-3 or TRBV12-4 and TRBJ1-1, with D perhaps TRBD1 (6 bases). This CDR3 is 17 amino acids long. V lost 3 bases and J 0 bases, leaving 17 bases between the germline ends. The CDR3 spells CASSFGDRRIMNTEAFF. The CDR3, as DNA: TGTGCCAGCAGTTTTGGCGACAGGCGAATTATGAACACTGAAGCTTTCTTT.

This clonotype was counted many times. The chain has TRBV30 and TRBJ1-2, with D maybe TRBD1 (5 bases). Germline CDR1 GTSNPN, CDR2 SVGIG (reference sequence). The CDR3 contains 13 residues. Trimming cost V 5 bases and J 7 bases, with 17 bases left between them. The CDR3 DNA reads as TGTGCCTGGGGTAATCAGGGAGGTAGTGGCTACACCTTC. Translating it yields CAWGNQGGSGYTF.

This clonotype was seen only a few times. V and J are TRBV5-1 and TRBJ2-5, with D tentatively TRBD1 (6 bases). V was cut by 0 bases and J by 1 base, with 10 bases left in between. The CDR3 contains 15 residues. Germline CDR1 SGHRS, CDR2 YFSETQ. As DNA, the CDR3 is TGCGCCAGCAGCTTGGCAGGGGCTGTCCAAGAGACCCAGTACTTC. It yields the protein CASSLAGAVQETQYF. The full variable domain, completed using reference TRBV5-1 and TRBJ2-5, is KAGVTQTPRYLIKTRGQQVTLSCSPISGHRSVSWYQQTPGQGLQFLFEYFSETQRNKGNFPGRFSGRQFSNSRSEMNVSTLELGDSALYLCASSLAGAVQETQYFGPGTRLLVL.

In this sample, this clonotype turned up a few times. The gene calls are TRBV2 and TRBJ2-1; D is ambiguous. The CDR3 totals 12 residues. Germline CDR1 SNHLY, CDR2 FYNNEI. Trimming left V 8 bases short and J 10 bases short, with 15 bases between. CDR3 amino acids: CASSDFGYEQFF. The CDR3 nucleotides read TGTGCCAGCTCCGACTTTGGGTACGAGCAGTTCTTC.

The chain uses TRBV10-3 and TRBJ2-7, with 7 bases aligning to TRBD2. After removal of 7 bases from V and 2 bases from J, the junction contained 11 bases not matched to a gene. Per germline, CDR1 ENHRY and CDR2 SYGVKD. CDR3 length: 15 residues. The CDR3 region is CAITPGEGLTYEQYF. Here the CDR3 DNA reads TGTGCCATCACCCCCGGGGAGGGGCTAACCTACGAGCAGTACTTC.

This clonotype appeared a few times. V usage is TRBV7-8 and J usage is TRBJ2-3; weak D call: TRBD2 (6 bases). The ends were cut back, 6 bases at V and 2 bases at J, with 21 bases in the middle. CDR3 size: 17 residues. Germline CDR1 reads SGHVS; CDR2 reads FQNEAQ. The CDR3 nucleotides are TGTGCCAGCAGACAGTCTCTCGAGCGGGCTTACACAGATACGCAGTATTTT. It yields the protein CASRQSLERAYTDTQYF.